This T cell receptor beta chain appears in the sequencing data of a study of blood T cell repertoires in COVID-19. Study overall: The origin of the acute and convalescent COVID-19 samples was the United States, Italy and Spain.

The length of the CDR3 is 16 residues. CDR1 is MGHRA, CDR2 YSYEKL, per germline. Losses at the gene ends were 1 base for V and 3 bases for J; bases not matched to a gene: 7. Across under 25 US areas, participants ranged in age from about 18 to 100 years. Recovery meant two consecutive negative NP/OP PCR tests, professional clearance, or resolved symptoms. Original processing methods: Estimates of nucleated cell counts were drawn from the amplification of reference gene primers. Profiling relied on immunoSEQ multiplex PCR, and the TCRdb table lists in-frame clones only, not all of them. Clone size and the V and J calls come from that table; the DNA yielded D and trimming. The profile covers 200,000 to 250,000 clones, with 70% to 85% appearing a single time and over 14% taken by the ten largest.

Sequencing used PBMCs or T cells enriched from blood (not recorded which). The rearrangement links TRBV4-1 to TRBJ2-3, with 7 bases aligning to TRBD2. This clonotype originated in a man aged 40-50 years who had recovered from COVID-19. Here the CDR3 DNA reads TGCGCCAGCAGCCAAGGACTAGCTAGGGGAACAGATACGCAGTATTTT. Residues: CASSQGLARGTDTQYF.